The entry that follows covers one T cell receptor (beta chain) sequence. Antigen: not known. The data belong to a study of vaccination effects on CD4 cells after COVID-19. Only in-frame clones appear in the TCRdb table, and some are missing; sequencing was by immunoSEQ multiplex PCR. Among over 50,000 clones listed, roughly 76% were seen once. Viral peptide pool expansion of antigen-specific CD4+ T cells preceded sequencing in the ViraFEST assay. Isolation of CD4+ T cells took place after 10 days of culture. Vaccine recipients had no previous SARS-CoV-2 infection; their nucleocapsid antibodies were negative. The germline V gene encodes CDR1 GTSNPN and CDR2 SVGIG (reference sequence). This CDR3 comprises 11 residues. V lost 3 bases and J lost 9; bases outside the gene matches: 3. Findings of the study overall: Relatively few convalescent patients took part in the study, which had no early post-infection timepoints.

The source was CD4+ T cells from PBMCs cultured with HCoV-229E spike peptides, collected before COVID-19 vaccination. This TCR came from a human donor who received a COVID-19 vaccine. The chain has TRBV30 and TRBJ1-1, with TRBD1 identical over 8 bases. The CDR3 here is CAWRRTGKAFF. For the CDR3, the DNA is TGTGCCTGGAGGAGGACAGGGAAAGCTTTCTTT.